This entry concerns a single T cell receptor beta chain. Original data processing: Amplified reference gene primers provided the basis for estimating nucleated cell counts. TCRdb's copy holds only in-frame clones and misses some; the assay was immunoSEQ multiplex PCR. Clonal size and the V and J genes are those of that table, whereas D and trimming came from the DNA. This table has 200,000 to 250,000 clones, under 90% appearing once. These data originate in a study of blood T cell repertoires in COVID-19. Study information: Samples representing acute and convalescent COVID-19 were sourced from the United States, Italy and Spain. From T cells, B-cell-depleted T cells, or PBMCs came the material, which was cDNA or gDNA.

This sequence was found in a woman of 80 years or more with active or convalescent COVID-19. The sequenced sample was peripheral blood.

The CDR3 protein is CASSPPGQGYRNTEAFF. The CDR3 DNA follows: TGTGCCAGCAGCCCACCGGGACAGGGGTACAGGAACACTGAAGCTTTCTTT. This chain links TRBV3-1 (or the pseudogene TRBV3-2) with TRBJ1-1, with TRBD1 identical over 10 bases. After removal of 4 bases from V and 1 base from J, the junction contained 9 bases not matched to a gene. The CDR3 extends over 17 amino acids. Germline CDR1 LGHDT, CDR2 YNNKEL (reference sequence).